The T cell receptor beta chain described here comes from a study of cytomegalovirus exposure and HLA in healthy donors (dated by TCRdb to 2015 to 2018). Looking at the study overall: In an earlier analysis of 450 to 750 of the donors, about 260 Gb of sequence data and approximately 100 million unique TCR beta sequences from 180 million or so T cells were reported. About 300 gigabases of sequencing data and tens of millions of unique TCR sequences made up an early release that covered roughly 670 HLA-typed donors. Of the 300 to 450 genotyped donors, approximately 83% fell in the genetic ancestry cluster associated with self-reported Caucasian donors. The study was designed to test whether signatures of past pathogen exposure could be identified by cataloging public T cell receptors. The T cell repertoires of several hundred subjects were profiled by immunosequencing and related to cytomegalovirus serostatus. A separate validation cohort of 100 to 150 different subjects was used in addition to the 666-subject first cohort. High-throughput TCR immunosequencing, statistical association of individual TCRs with disease status, and machine learning were combined to predict cytomegalovirus infection status. To study patterns of TCR occurrence, a later analysis re-analyzed previously published TCR beta repertoires from around 700 donors and added high-resolution HLA genotyping. In the later analysis, no new phenotypic data were used to find candidate immune exposures; instead, reliance was placed on TCR beta sequences and their occurrence across donors. To decide whether each TCR beta V gene segment behaved as functional or pseudogenic, an earlier analysis of fewer than 750 of the donors relied on high-throughput TCR beta sequencing. Donor age, sex, ethnicity and CMV serostatus were collected together with the repertoire data. A later genetic analysis used genome-wide SNP genotypes for about three fifths of the 666 donors, treating that subset as a discovery cohort. Every discovery cohort repertoire had been produced on one sequencing platform. HLA typing included class I and class II loci at four-digit resolution. Typing coverage differed by locus: A, B, C, DRB1 and DQB1 were typed in roughly 620-640 donors, DQA1 in 500 to 550, DPA1 in 600 to 610, and DPB1 in just under 480. Five DR-DQ haplotypes were treated as single units for association and clustering because of strong linkage in the cohort. Among some 400 genotyped donors of the cohort, an average of roughly 230,000 unique TCR beta nucleotide sequences was sequenced per donor, of which about 19% were non-productive. The research as a whole found: The authors suggested that the approach could potentially be extended to other disease states and immunological phenotypes. V-gene and J-gene trimming of TCR beta chains was associated with a missense DCLRE1C variant in a later genetic analysis, and the association was replicated in an independent cohort. Because counts were too low, seventeen rarely observed V segments, including chromosome 9 orphons, were excluded from the earlier analysis of under 650 of the donors. A further reported finding was that TCR beta sequences accurately predicted the HLA-A and HLA-B alleles for most subjects in the first cohort. According to a later analysis, parvovirus B19, influenza, CMV and Epstein-Barr virus appeared linked to several top co-occurrence clusters. Cytomegalovirus status was reported to be diagnosed by the classifier with high specificity and sensitivity in both the original and validation cohorts. Correlated functional status among segregating V segments might reflect linkage disequilibrium, but an unknown experimental factor could not be ruled out. Compared with the roughly 700-donor mean, donors in an Asian-associated ancestry cluster had fewer N-insertions in productive TCRs, according to a later genetic analysis. This cohort had only TCR beta chains sequenced, and the lack of alpha or paired-chain data limited which features could be detected. Sequencing depth was assumed to be roughly uniform across donors in the presence/absence analyses, though that assumption may not hold. The study gave a list of 150 to 200 TCR beta chains associated with cytomegalovirus. In a later analysis, TCR association rates were found to vary across HLA loci, with the most associated TCRs seen for DRB1 alleles and the fewest for HLA-C alleles. While some public TCRs were present in many individuals, most TCR sequences turned up only very rarely across donors. Specific HLA alleles were associated with around 18,000 TCR beta sequences at a false discovery rate of 0.05 in a later analysis. The only immune exposure information available for the cohort was CMV serostatus. In vitro tests confirmed that three of the cytomegalovirus-associated TCR beta chains recognize cytomegalovirus antigens. A cluster of highly shared sequence variants was judged likely to represent a technical artifact of the sequencing pipeline. HLA typing was unavailable for some donors at each locus, so association tests used only the typed subset. In a later analysis, HLA-associated TCR beta chains were found to be more clonally expanded and to have lower generation probabilities than equally common non-associated chains. In a later analysis, most CMV-associated TCR beta chains were found to appear HLA-restricted, with HLA associations seemingly driven largely by CMV exposure. In an earlier analysis of some 540 of the donors, most TCR beta V segments appeared in productive rearrangements about 87% or about 30% of the time, broadly matching IMGT annotations. The 87-base-pair reads could not distinguish some IMGT-functional V segments, including TRBV6-2 and TRBV6-3, so those segments were excluded. When HLA alleles, especially DR and DQ, strongly co-occurred, TCR associations were difficult to assign to individual alleles.

The CDR3, from cysteine to phenylalanine, totals 13 residues. Here the CDR3 DNA is all that survives: 39 bases in frame from base 1. CDR1 and CDR2 are read off the germline V gene as SGHTA and FQGNSA. From V the trimming removes 2 bases and from J it removes 9 bases, while the gene matches leave 6 bases of the junction unaccounted for. The receptor library was made with the immunoSEQ multiplex PCR assay. For the multiplex PCR, a mixture combining 60 forward primers for TCR Vbeta segments and 13 reverse primers for TCR Jbeta segments was used. The CDR3 region of rearranged TCR beta genes was amplified from genomic DNA with a multiplex PCR assay. The Illumina HiSeq System was used to sequence the amplified TCR beta libraries as 87-base-pair reads. As for how the authors treated the data: A later analysis tallied approximately 87 million unique TCR beta chains across the 700 or so repertoires, and approximately 11 million of those chains were shared by two or more donors. To remove PCR and sequencing errors, raw reads were error-corrected and collapsed into unique sequences using a nearest-neighbor algorithm that merged closely related sequences. V, D and J gene segments were assigned by aligning CDR3 sequences to IMGT reference sequences. For a sequence to be retained, at least a six-nucleotide match to both a V gene segment and a J gene segment was required. A rearrangement was called productive if the CDR3 had no stop codons and remained in frame with V and J, and every other rearrangement was called non-productive. Following IMGT convention, CDR3 was defined as the stretch from the second conserved V-encoded cysteine to the conserved J-encoded phenylalanine. The earlier analysis of 500 to 600 of the donors excluded sequences that lacked an unambiguous match to a single V gene segment. In an earlier analysis of approximately 560 of the donors, a V segment was called functional when productive rearrangements were above 56.7%, and segregating when the standard deviation between donors exceeded 5%. A statistical classification framework was developed to diagnose cytomegalovirus status using the catalog of TCR beta chain sequences. In a later analysis, V and J genes were assigned by comparing TCR nucleotide sequences against IMGT/GENE-DB human TR gene sequences. In a later analysis, CDR3 sequences and most-parsimonious VDJ recombination scenarios were assigned using the TCRdist pipeline. A later analysis defined each TCR beta chain by its CDR3 amino acid sequence plus V-gene family, and excluded reads lacking a unique V-gene family. As a way to deal with suspected cross-contamination and a sequencing artifact, a later analysis dropped 450 to 600 nucleotide sequences that were highly shared and had low generation probability. In a later analysis, a clonal expansion index for each public chain was calculated from normalized within-repertoire ranks of inferred template counts. Generation probabilities in a later analysis came from a VDJ recombination model fitted to out-of-frame rearrangements, and those results were checked against IGoR. A later analysis scored TCR-TCR, TCR-HLA and TCR-CMV co-occurrence with hypergeometric tests, applying a repertoire-size bias correction to TCR pairs. A later analysis estimated false discovery rates by permuting HLA or CMV assignments 20 times. In a later analysis, co-occurring TCRs were grouped using DBSCAN, with TCRdist sequence similarity added in when clustering inside HLA-allele-positive subsets. Co-occurrence clustering excluded repertoires with fewer than 30,000 or more than 120,000 public chains, plus five with anomalous nucleotide sharing. TCRdb provides this immuneACCESS table in a form limited to in-frame rearrangements. Some clones are lacking; in checked studies, under half of them reflect an unresolved V gene, and why the rest are absent is not known. Clone size and V and J calls were adopted from that table, with D and trimming inferred from the DNA. The sample yields roughly 60,000 clones; around 77% were counted once. Roughly 3.4% of the sample goes to the ten largest clones.

In total, approximately 610 healthy bone marrow donors made up the cohort. Cohort members were all nominally healthy when sampled, although unrecorded immune exposures were likely present. The donor was CMV seropositive and belonged to the group of around 300 seropositive cohort members. Every donor gave a peripheral blood sample, and the peripheral blood mononuclear cells from that sample were used for TCR beta sequencing. Genomic DNA was extracted from the blood cell samples with the Qiagen DNeasy Blood Extraction Kit. With regard to this clone: The antigen it binds to is not known. Base qualities are not provided; no much larger clone lies one nucleotide away.

The receptor chain draws on TRBV7-2 and TRBJ2-7; TRBD2 fits 8 bases in the junction. The sample consisted of PBMCs. The receptor was isolated from a woman in her 40s in good health and CMV-seropositive. The DNA reads TGTGCCAGCAGCTTATCCGGGGGGGCGACGCAGTACTTC. This yields the protein CASSLSGGATQYF.